This entry lists 5 T cell receptor beta chains sequenced from one sample in a study of T cell repertoires in cytomegalovirus infection. TCRdb recomputed calls from the reads with MiXCR, one row per CDR3 protein. The sample yields around 750,000 distinct CDR3 sequences, roughly 33% seen once. Antigens for these TCRs are unknown. Sequenced here: cultured CD8+ T cells from PBMCs, sampled from culture after CMV antigen stimulation. The receptors were gathered from a human donor in good health (CMV status not recorded). Some clones in this sample may be carry-over from other donors' samples.

This clonotype was seen only a few times. The rearrangement joins TRBV28 to TRBJ2-7; TRBD1 matches 9 bases. The CDR3 spans 15 residues. V was pared by 5 bases and J by 5 bases, with 10 bases of the junction left unmatched. Looked up from germline, CDR1 is MDHEN and CDR2 is SYDVKM. The DNA of the CDR3 is TGTGCCAGCAGTCCAAGCGCGGGACAGGGAAACGAGCAGTACGTC. Residues: CASSPSAGQGNEQYV.

This clonotype appeared many times. The chain employs TRBV7-2 and TRBJ1-5, with D unclear. Trimming left V 5 bases short and J 10 bases short, with 9 bases between. The CDR3 contains 11 residues. CDR1 and CDR2 from the germline V gene are SGHTA and FQGNSA. This CDR3 reads CASSAVGPQHF. Here the CDR3 DNA reads TGTGCCAGCAGCGCGGTGGGACCCCAGCATTTT.

V usage is TRBV27 and J usage is TRBJ2-5; D is possibly TRBD1 or TRBD2 (5 bases each). In germline, CDR1 is MNHEY, CDR2 SMNVEV (reference sequence). V was clipped by 1 base and J by 1 base, with 10 bases between them. This CDR3 contains 15 residues. CDR3: CASSLWGTRQETQYF. In DNA form, the CDR3 reads TGTGCCAGCAGTTTATGGGGGACCCGCCAAGAGACCCAGTACTTC.

The rearrangement links TRBV2 to TRBJ1-2; 9 nucleotides line up with TRBD1. The CDR3 is 13 amino acids. Germline CDR1 is SNHLY and CDR2 is FYNNEI. V lost 3 bases, J lost 7 bases, and 3 bases stayed unmatched. CDR3 in DNA: TGTGCCAGCAGTGACCGGACAGGGGCTGGCTACACCTTC. This sequence encodes CASSDRTGAGYTF.

In this sample, this clonotype turned up a few times. This sequence joins TRBV6-2 or TRBV6-3 and TRBJ1-6; D not resolved. The CDR3 loop spans 13 amino acids. Germline V lookup: CDR1 MNHEY, CDR2 SVGEGT. V dropped 0 bases and J dropped 16 bases, with 13 bases sitting between them. Here the CDR3 DNA reads TGTGCCAGCAGTTACTCCACCCGACCCCCTCTCCACTTT. Its protein product is CASSYSTRPPLHF.